The clone carrying this T cell receptor (beta chain) appeared a single time. Its antigen remains unknown. This specimen belongs to a study of T cell repertoires in cytomegalovirus infection. Study in general: Well-studied HLA-B-restricted epitopes and recently identified HLA-C-restricted epitopes of CMV were both used in the study. Both CMV infection and a matching HLA type were indicated by public TCR beta signatures.

General study findings and limits: People with CMV and the relevant HLA were identified by cumulative public TCR beta family frequency. The ex vivo response was dominated by HLA-C-restricted CMV-specific TCR beta clonotypes.

TCRdb reprocessed the reads via MiXCR and lists one record per CDR3 protein. The sample holds around 430,000 distinct CDR3 sequences, under 55% seen once. The receptor comes from a human donor in good health (CMV status not recorded). Some clones in this sample may be carry-over from other donors' samples. The sequences come from cultured PBMCs, collected from culture after CMV antigen stimulation.

As DNA, the CDR3 is TGTGCCAGCAGCGTATTAGACAGGGGTGGTGAAGCTTTCTTT. It yields the protein CASSVLDRGGEAFF. The V and J genes are TRBV11-2 and TRBJ1-1; 8 nucleotides line up with TRBD1. V shed 5 bases and J 7 bases; nucleotides not matched to a gene: 9. Germline-derived CDR1 and CDR2 are SGHAT and FQNNGV. The CDR3 is 14 residues long.